Below, 19 T cell receptor beta chains from the same sample are listed, as sequenced in a study of blood T cells in healthy people across ages. A second PCR, run for roughly 7 to 12 cycles, used a sample-barcoded 5' primer plus a J-beta primer mix. TCRdb passed the 5' RACE reads through MiXCR, listing each CDR3 protein once. The profile shows around 790,000 distinct CDR3 sequences, about 42% of them singletons. Input material: blood. These TCRs come from a man aged 55 to 70 in good health.

The rearrangement joins TRBV6-5 to TRBJ1-1; the D gene is possibly TRBD1 (6 bases). Germline CDR1 MNHEY, CDR2 SVGAGI. Deletions cut 6 bases from V and 3 bases from J, with 14 bases between. The CDR3 totals 14 residues. The CDR3 DNA reads TGTGCCAGCAGAACAGGGCCTAGGGACACTGAAGCTTTCTTT. Residues: CASRTGPRDTEAFF.

The genes are TRBV6-1 and TRBJ2-7, with a possible D match to TRBD1 (6 bases). Germline values: CDR1 MNHNS, CDR2 SASEGT. V lost 8 bases, J lost 5 bases, and 16 bases lay in between. The CDR3 consists of 13 residues. CDR3 coding DNA: TGTGCCAGCCAGGGGCAGGGTAAGCACGAGCAGTACTTC. Encoded protein: CASQGQGKHEQYF.

The chain couples TRBV5-6 to TRBJ2-7; D is unresolved. The J call may be wrong; the DNA end is better matched by TRBJ2-5. The CDR3 covers 13 residues. In germline, CDR1 is SGHDT, CDR2 YYEEEE. The CDR3 here is CASSSISLETQYF. CDR3 sequence (DNA): TGTGCCAGCAGCTCGATCAGCCTCGAGACCCAGTACTTC.

V is TRBV7-2 and J is TRBJ1-5, with D possibly being TRBD1 (6 bases). Germline-derived CDR1 and CDR2 are SGHTA and FQGNSA. Trimming cost V 5 bases and J 13 bases, with 36 bases left between them. This CDR3 has 19 residues. This chain's CDR3 is CASSPRGQGLAGDTDTQHF. In DNA, the CDR3 is TGTGCCAGCAGCCCCCGAGGTCAGGGACTAGCGGGGGACACAGATACGCAGCATTTT. Drawing the rest from reference TRBV7-2 and TRBJ1-5, the complete variable domain is GAGVSQSPSNKVTEKGKDVELRCDPISGHTALYWYRQSLGQGLEFLIYFQGNSAPDKSGLPSDRFSAERTGGSVSTLTIQRTQQEDSAVYLCASSPRGQGLAGDTDTQHFGDGTRLSIL.

This clonotype turned up a few times. This CDR3 is CASSSQGLNSPLHF. In DNA form, the CDR3 reads TGTGCCAGCAGTTCACAGGGATTGAATTCACCCCTCCACTTT. The chain recombines TRBV12-3 or TRBV12-4 with TRBJ1-6; D is perhaps TRBD1 (6 bases). Trimming stripped 4 bases from V and 7 bases from J, with 11 bases between. CDR3 length: 14 amino acids.

The J gene is TRBJ2-5, the V gene TRBV20-1, with 14 positions matching TRBD2. Germline CDR1 DFQATT, CDR2 SNEGSKA (reference sequence). Losses at the gene ends were 0 bases for V and 5 bases for J; bases not matched to a gene: 14. The CDR3 consists of 19 residues. The CDR3: CSARDSLTSGGASSETQYF. In DNA, the CDR3 is TGCAGTGCTAGAGATTCCTTGACTAGCGGGGGGGCTTCTTCGGAGACCCAGTACTTC.

A few counts support this clonotype. In DNA form, the CDR3 reads TGTGCCAGCAGTGGGGGGGGACAGGGGTACAATGAGCAGTTCTTC. This codes for CASSGGGQGYNEQFF. This chain uses TRBV28 with TRBJ2-1, with 10 bases that match TRBD1. The V gene's germline CDR1 is MDHEN and CDR2 SYDVKM. V shed 5 bases, J shed 4 bases, and the junction held 5 bases outside the gene matches. This CDR3 comprises 15 residues.

This clonotype was observed a few times. V is TRBV7-2 and J is TRBJ2-7; perhaps D is TRBD1 or TRBD2 (6 bases each). The germline V gene encodes CDR1 SGHTA and CDR2 FQGNSA. The CDR3 sequence is 14 residues long. V lost 3 bases to trimming and J lost 5 bases, with 14 bases between them. CDR3 sequence reads: CASSFHTGRNEQYF. CDR3 nucleotides: TGTGCCAGCAGCTTTCACACAGGGAGGAACGAGCAGTACTTC.

The J gene is TRBJ2-1, the V gene TRBV7-2; 15 bases match TRBD2. CDR3 length: 18 residues. Losses at the gene ends were 0 bases for V and 2 bases for J; bases not matched to a gene: 2. The germline CDR1 and CDR2 sequences are SGHTA and FQGNSA. The CDR3 DNA reads as TGTGCCAGCAGCTTAGCGGGACTAGCGGGGGGTGCCTACAATGAGCAGTTCTTC. Its translation: CASSLAGLAGGAYNEQFF.

The chain combines TRBV12-3 or TRBV12-4 with TRBJ2-1; 8 bases fit TRBD2. This CDR3 contains 15 residues. V lost 7 bases and J lost 8; bases outside the gene matches: 13. The chain's CDR3 is CASTPPGGAGHEQFF. CDR3 in DNA: TGTGCCAGCACGCCTCCCGGGGGGGCCGGTCATGAGCAGTTCTTC.

The chain has TRBV6-1 and TRBJ2-1; tentatively, D is TRBD1 (5 bases). The length of the CDR3 is 13 residues. V shed 5 bases and J shed 9 bases, with 14 bases lying between them. Germline V gene lookup returns CDR1 MNHNS and CDR2 SASEGT. CDR3 nucleotide sequence: TGTGCCAGCAGTCCAGGGTGGTCCAGTGAGCAGTTCTTC. This gives the protein CASSPGWSSEQFF.

The genes are TRBV19 and TRBJ2-1; TRBD1 is a possible D gene (6 bases). Trimming shortened V by 8 bases and J by 8 bases, and 25 bases separated the two germline ends. This CDR3 spans 16 amino acids. Germline CDR1 is LNHDA and CDR2 is SQIVND (reference sequence). The CDR3 is CASGSYRGHPLDEQFF. DNA for the CDR3: TGTGCCAGTGGCTCTTATAGGGGACATCCCCTGGATGAGCAGTTCTTC.

The V and J genes are TRBV7-3 and TRBJ2-3, with D perhaps matching TRBD1 or TRBD2 (6 bases each). The CDR3 has 16 residues. CDR1 and CDR2 (germline): SGHTA, FQGTGA. V lost 0 bases and J lost 8, with 18 bases in between. CDR3 coding DNA: TGTGCCAGCAGCTTAACCGGGGGCCCTTCGGGCGGTACGCAGTATTTT. Its translation is CASSLTGGPSGGTQYF.

The J gene is TRBJ1-1, the V gene TRBV5-1, with D unresolved. Germline loops: CDR1 SGHRS, CDR2 YFSETQ. The CDR3 contains 15 residues. Trimming took off 0 bases at V and 1 base at J, with 10 bases between the two ends. CDR3 coding DNA: TGCGCCAGCAGCTTGGTTGGAGGAGGGAACACTGAAGCTTTCTTT. It codes for CASSLVGGGNTEAFF.

This sequence joins TRBV6-2 or TRBV6-3 and TRBJ1-2, with D perhaps TRBD1 (5 bases). The CDR3 runs to 14 residues. The germline gives CDR1 MNHEY, CDR2 SVGEGT. With 7 bases removed from V and 4 bases from J, the gap between germline ends came to 16 bases. CDR3 nucleotides: TGTGCCAGCAACCTACAGGAAGGGGTCTATGGCTACACCTTC. Protein: CASNLQEGVYGYTF.

The chain is built from TRBV29-1 and TRBJ2-1; D perhaps matches TRBD1 (5 bases). Per germline, CDR1 SQVTM and CDR2 ANQGSEA. The CDR3 runs 11 residues. V lost 5 bases, J lost 6 bases, and 8 bases lay in between. The CDR3, as DNA: TGCAGCGTTCGACAGACCAATGAGCAGTTCTTC. The encoded protein is CSVRQTNEQFF.

The V and J genes are TRBV27 and TRBJ2-7; 10 nucleotides agree with TRBD1. Germline V gives CDR1 MNHEY, CDR2 SMNVEV (reference sequence). The CDR3 spans 15 residues. Trimming at V came to 6 bases and at J to 5 bases, leaving 10 bases not matched to a gene. Here the CDR3 reads CASSIPGQGSHEQYF. CDR3 sequence (DNA): TGTGCCAGCAGCATTCCGGGACAGGGGTCCCACGAGCAGTACTTC.

This chain uses TRBV5-4 with TRBJ2-5; TRBD1 or TRBD2 may be the D gene (5 bases each). The V and J ends lost 4 bases and 9 bases respectively, with 19 bases between them. This CDR3 contains 14 residues. Germline V gene sequence: CDR1 SGHNT, CDR2 YYREEE (reference sequence). This CDR3 is CASSPPGRNLAQYF. The CDR3 DNA reads TGTGCCAGCAGCCCACCGGGACGGAACCTGGCCCAGTACTTC. Based on the CDR3 plus reference TRBV5-4 and TRBJ2-5, the full variable domain is ETGVTQSPTHLIKTRGQQVTLRCSSQSGHNTVSWYQQALGQGPQFIFQYYREEENGRGNFPPRFSGLQFPNYSSELNVNALELDDSALYLCASSPPGRNLAQYFGPGTRLLVL.

This clonotype was found a few times. The genes are TRBV4-3 and TRBJ2-2; D may be TRBD1 (5 bases). The length of the CDR3 is 16 residues. Germline-derived CDR1 and CDR2 are LGHNA and YSLEER. The V end was cut by 0 bases, the J end by 3 bases, with 11 bases between. The CDR3 sequence is CASSQEWTPYTGELFF. The CDR3 bases are TGCGCCAGCAGCCAAGAATGGACACCTTACACCGGGGAGCTGTTTTTT.